The clone carrying this T cell receptor beta chain appeared many times. Its antigen is as yet unknown. Using its own MiXCR run on the 5' RACE reads, TCRdb lists one record per CDR3 protein. This sample carries 40,000 to 55,000 distinct CDR3 sequences, roughly 7.3% of them seen once, and the ten largest clones take around 8.5%. This entry is derived from a study of CD8 T cells in ankylosing spondylitis. Points from the study as a whole: The study looked at matched synovial fluid samples from ankylosing spondylitis patients. Disease-linked clones were reported to be significantly enriched there. In the blood and synovial fluid of reactive arthritis, some motif variants had been previously reported. Made up of eight highly homologous variants, a TCR beta motif appeared characteristic of ankylosing spondylitis blood.

The length of the CDR3 is 16 residues. The V end was cut by 0 bases, the J end by 1 base, with 15 bases between. Germline V gene sequence: CDR1 DFQATT, CDR2 SNEGSKA (reference sequence). The chain carries TRBV20-1 and TRBJ1-2; D call uncertain. Sequencing input: blood, either unsorted or a sorted T cell fraction (not recorded which). The receptor was isolated from a female donor with ankylosing spondylitis or in good health (not recorded which). The CDR3 spells CSAREEADHSNYGYTF. In DNA form, the CDR3 reads TGCAGTGCTAGAGAGGAGGCAGACCACAGTAACTATGGCTACACCTTC.